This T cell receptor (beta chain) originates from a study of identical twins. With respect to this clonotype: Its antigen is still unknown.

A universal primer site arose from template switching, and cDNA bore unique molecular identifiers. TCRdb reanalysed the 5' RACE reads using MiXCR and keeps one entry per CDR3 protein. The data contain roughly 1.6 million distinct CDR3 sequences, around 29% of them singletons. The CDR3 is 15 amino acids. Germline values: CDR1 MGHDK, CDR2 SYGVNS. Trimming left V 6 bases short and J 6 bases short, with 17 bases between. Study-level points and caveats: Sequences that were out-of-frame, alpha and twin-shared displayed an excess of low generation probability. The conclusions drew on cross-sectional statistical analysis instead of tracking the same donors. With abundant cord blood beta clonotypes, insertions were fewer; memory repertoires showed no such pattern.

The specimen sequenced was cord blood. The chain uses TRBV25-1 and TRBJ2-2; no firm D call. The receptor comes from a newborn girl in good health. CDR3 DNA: TGTGCCAGCAGGGGGTCCAGTCCCAGCGCCGGGGAGCTGTTTTTT. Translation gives CASRGSSPSAGELFF.